Below are 20 T cell receptor beta chains sequenced from a single sample in a study of T cells in tuberculosis. Thawed, overnight-rested PBMC were stained with GMM-loaded CD1B tetramer, viability dye and anti-CD3, then sorted. The lipid loaded on the CD1B tetramers was C32 glucose monomycolate from Rhodococcus equi. TCRdb keeps only in-frame clones here, not all; method: immunoSEQ multiplex PCR. Among approximately 100,000 clones, under 95% were seen once, and the ten largest hold 1.5% to 2%. Sequenced sample: CD1b-GMM tetramer-negative cells sorted from PBMCs. The receptors originated from an adult woman with latent tuberculosis.

The V and J genes are TRBV6-1 and TRBJ1-5; 8 positions match TRBD1. CDR3 length: 15 residues. V gave up 6 bases and J gave up 6 bases; unmatched junction bases: 10. Germline values: CDR1 MNHNS, CDR2 SASEGT. For the CDR3, the DNA is TGTGCCAGCAGCGCCTCAGGGGGCAGGGGTCAGCCCCAGCATTTT. This gives the protein CASSASGGRGQPQHF.

This rearrangement joins TRBV6-5 to TRBJ2-1; D might be TRBD1 (5 bases). V lost 7 bases and J 7 bases, leaving 11 bases between the germline ends. The V gene's germline CDR1 is MNHEY and CDR2 SVGAGI. The CDR3 is made up of 12 amino acids. The CDR3 sequence: CASTDRANEQFF. The DNA of the CDR3 is TGTGCCAGCACAGACAGAGCTAATGAGCAGTTCTTC.

The chain couples TRBV6-1 to TRBJ2-2; D unclear. The germline V gene encodes CDR1 MNHNS and CDR2 SASEGT. This CDR3 contains 15 residues. Trimming stripped 5 bases from V and 0 bases from J, with 10 bases between. CDR3 coding DNA: TGTGCCAGCAGTCTGGCCTCGACGAACACCGGGGAGCTGTTTTTT. Translation: CASSLASTNTGELFF.

This chain joins TRBV21-1 and TRBJ2-5; the table's D gene call, TRBD1, was not cross checked with the DNA. TRBV21-1 is classified as a pseudogene. The CDR3 sequence is 16 residues long. CDR3 nucleotide sequence: TGTGCCAGCACCGAAAGCGGGACAGGGGGCTCAGAGACCCAGTACTTC. Translation gives CASTESGTGGSETQYF.

V gene TRBV5-1 combines with J gene TRBJ2-5; 9 bases line up with TRBD2. Germline CDR1 SGHRS, CDR2 YFSETQ. The CDR3 runs to 16 residues. The V and J ends lost 3 bases and 2 bases, in that order; junction bases with no gene match: 8. DNA of the CDR3: TGCGCCAGCAGCTCAGTAGCGGGGGACTCACAAGAGACCCAGTACTTC. Protein sequence: CASSSVAGDSQETQYF. Based on the CDR3 plus reference TRBV5-1 and TRBJ2-5, the full variable domain is KAGVTQTPRYLIKTRGQQVTLSCSPISGHRSVSWYQQTPGQGLQFLFEYFSETQRNKGNFPGRFSGRQFSNSRSEMNVSTLELGDSALYLCASSSVAGDSQETQYFGPGTRLLVL.

The CDR3 DNA reads TGCGCCAGCAGCCAAGGGTTGGGGCGAGGACAGCCCTATGGCTACACCTTC. Its translation is CASSQGLGRGQPYGYTF. This chain uses TRBV4-1 with TRBJ1-2; TRBD1 is a possible D gene (6 bases). V was trimmed by 1 base and J by 4 bases, leaving 19 bases between them. The CDR3 contains 17 residues. CDR1 and CDR2 (germline): MGHRA, YSYEKL.

The chain recombines TRBV9 with TRBJ1-5; TRBD1 matches at 7 bases. Germline V lookup: CDR1 SGDLS, CDR2 YYNGEE. The CDR3 is 15 amino acids. V lost 0 bases and J lost 1; bases outside the gene matches: 1. This CDR3 reads CASSVVGQSNQPQHF. Written as DNA, the CDR3 is TGTGCCAGCAGCGTAGTGGGACAGAGCAATCAGCCCCAGCATTTT.

V gene TRBV5-4 combines with J gene TRBJ2-6; D not resolved. V gave up 3 bases and J gave up 2 bases, with 18 bases separating them. Germline CDR1 is SGHNT and CDR2 is YYREEE (reference sequence). The CDR3 length is 18 residues. CDR3 loop: CASSSVVGGLAGANVLTF. In nucleotides, the CDR3 is TGTGCCAGCAGCTCGGTGGTCGGCGGTCTAGCTGGGGCCAACGTCCTGACTTTC.

The CDR3 region is CASSVAGENTEAFF. CDR3 DNA sequence: TGTGCCAGCAGCGTGGCAGGGGAAAACACTGAAGCTTTCTTT. The gene calls are TRBV9 and TRBJ1-1; perhaps TRBD1 as D (6 bases). The CDR3 has 14 amino acids. V was trimmed by 2 bases and J by 2 bases, leaving 10 bases between them. Germline V CDR1 and CDR2: SGDLS, YYNGEE.

The V call is TRBV10-1, the J call TRBJ1-2; 7 nucleotides line up with TRBD1. The CDR3 extends over 14 amino acids. Per the germline V gene, CDR1 is WNHNN and CDR2 is SYGVQD (reference sequence). Germline trimming cut 0 bases from V and 4 bases from J; bases unmatched to any gene: 2. CDR3 sequence (DNA): TGCGCCAGCAGTGAGTCGACAGGGCGCTATGGCTACACCTTC. Translated: CASSESTGRYGYTF.

The rearrangement uses TRBV5-1 and TRBJ1-2; TRBD1 matches 7 bases. This CDR3 contains 14 residues. V lost 1 base to trimming and J lost 2 bases; unmatched junction nucleotides: 2. The germline V gene has CDR1 SGHRS and CDR2 YFSETQ. CDR3 amino acids: CASSLLQGNYGYTF. The CDR3 DNA sequence: TGCGCCAGCAGCTTGTTACAGGGGAACTATGGCTACACCTTC.

This sequence joins TRBV5-1 and TRBJ1-6; D not resolved. The CDR3 is made up of 15 amino acids. The V end lost 0 bases, the J end lost 7 bases, and 11 bases lay between the germline ends. CDR1 is SGHRS, CDR2 YFSETQ, per germline. As DNA, the CDR3 is TGCGCCAGCAGCTTGGTCGAGGGTGGCAATTCACCCCTCCACTTT. This translates into CASSLVEGGNSPLHF.

The J gene is TRBJ2-1, the V gene TRBV27; 14 nucleotides align to TRBD2. This CDR3 is 15 amino acids long. CDR1 is MNHEY and CDR2 is SMNVEV in the germline V gene (reference sequence). With 6 bases clipped from V and 9 bases from J, the junction kept 7 bases outside the gene matches. CDR3 in amino acids: CASRLTSGGAREQFF. For the CDR3, the DNA is TGTGCCAGCAGACTGACTAGCGGGGGGGCCCGTGAGCAGTTCTTC.

This chain joins TRBV28 and TRBJ1-2, with D perhaps TRBD1 (5 bases). The CDR3 length is 13 residues. Germline V lookup: CDR1 MDHEN, CDR2 SYDVKM. With 3 bases removed from V and 4 bases from J, the gap between germline ends came to 9 bases. CDR3 in DNA: TGTGCCAGCAGTTTTGGAGGGGTCTATGGCTACACCTTC. Translating it yields CASSFGGVYGYTF.

In its sample, this clone was seen once. The chain links TRBV11-2 to TRBJ2-1, with 11 bases aligning to TRBD2. V lost 3 bases, J lost 5 bases, and 9 bases stayed unmatched. CDR1 and CDR2 from the germline V gene are SGHAT and FQNNGV. The CDR3 totals 17 residues. The CDR3 here is CASSFSRATSGNNEQFF. For the CDR3, the DNA is TGTGCCAGCAGCTTCTCTCGGGCGACTAGCGGGAACAATGAGCAGTTCTTC. Full variable domain (remainder filled in from reference TRBV11-2 and TRBJ2-1): EAGVAQSPRYKIIEKRQSVAFWCNPISGHATLYWYQQILGQGPKLLIQFQNNGVVDDSQLPKDRFSAERLKGVDSTLKIQPAKLEDSAVYLCASSFSRATSGNNEQFFGPGTRLTVL.

As for this clone: The junction differs from germline at one of its ends, possibly a read error. This chain joins TRBV7-9 and TRBJ2-3, with D possibly matching TRBD2 (5 bases). Germline CDR1 is SEHNR and CDR2 is FQNEAQ (reference sequence). The CDR3 spans 13 residues. CDR3 coding DNA: TGTGCCAGCAGCTTAGCGGGCGGGTCCCGGGGTCGTTTT. Translating it yields CASSLAGGSRGRF.

The rearrangement links TRBV2 to TRBJ2-7; possible D gene TRBD2, 6 bases. Trimming took off 5 bases at V and 12 bases at J, with 20 bases between the two ends. CDR3 length equals 13 residues. CDR1 and CDR2 (germline): SNHLY, FYNNEI. As DNA, the CDR3 is TGTGCCAGCAGTACTATTAGGGACTTCCAAGGGTACTTC. This codes for CASSTIRDFQGYF.

The chain recombines TRBV7-9 with TRBJ2-3, with 7 bases matching TRBD1. The CDR3 consists of 15 residues. V dropped 1 base and J dropped 4; count of bases not matched to a gene: 5. Germline loops: CDR1 SEHNR, CDR2 FQNEAQ (reference sequence). CDR3: CASSLEGGTADTQYF. The CDR3 DNA sequence: TGTGCCAGCAGCTTAGAAGGGGGCACGGCAGATACGCAGTATTTT.

V usage is TRBV6-1 and J usage is TRBJ2-1; perhaps TRBD2 as D (5 bases). Germline V gives CDR1 MNHNS, CDR2 SASEGT. The CDR3 runs 15 residues. The ends were cut back, 3 bases at V and 0 bases at J, with 9 bases in the middle. CDR3 nucleotides: TGTGCCAGCAGTGAGAGGGAAAGCTCCTACAATGAGCAGTTCTTC. Translating gives CASSERESSYNEQFF.

The genes are TRBV5-1 and TRBJ2-5; possibly TRBD1 for D (6 bases). The germline gives CDR1 SGHRS, CDR2 YFSETQ. Trimming took 2 bases from V and 5 from J, leaving 16 bases between them. The CDR3 runs 15 residues. CDR3 DNA sequence: TGCGCCAGCAGCTTTACAGGGTCGGATGAGGAGACCCAGTACTTC. Translation: CASSFTGSDEETQYF.